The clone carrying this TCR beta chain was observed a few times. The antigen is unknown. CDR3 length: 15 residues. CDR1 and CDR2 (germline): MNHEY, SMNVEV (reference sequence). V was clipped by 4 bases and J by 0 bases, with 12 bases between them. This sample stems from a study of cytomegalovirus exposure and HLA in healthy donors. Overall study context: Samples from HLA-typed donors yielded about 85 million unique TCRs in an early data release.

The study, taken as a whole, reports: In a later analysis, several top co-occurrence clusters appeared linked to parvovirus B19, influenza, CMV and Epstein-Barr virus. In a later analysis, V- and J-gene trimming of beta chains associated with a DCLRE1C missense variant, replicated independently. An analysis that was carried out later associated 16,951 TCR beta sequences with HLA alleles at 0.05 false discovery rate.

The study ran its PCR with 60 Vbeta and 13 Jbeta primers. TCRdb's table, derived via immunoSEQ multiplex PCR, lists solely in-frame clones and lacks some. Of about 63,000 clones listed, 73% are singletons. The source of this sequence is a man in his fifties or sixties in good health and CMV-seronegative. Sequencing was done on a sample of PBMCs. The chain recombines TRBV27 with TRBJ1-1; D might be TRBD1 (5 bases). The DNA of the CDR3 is TGTGCCAGCAGTTCCCTCGGGGGAATGAACACTGAAGCTTTCTTT. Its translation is CASSSLGGMNTEAFF.